This entry features one TCR beta chain sequence. This clonotype came up a few times. Which antigen it targets is not known. One junction end does not reproduce the germline sequence, and a read error may be involved. The TCR beta CDR3 regions were amplified from RNA transcripts. The first round of RT-PCR for the TCR CDR3 was performed with the HTBI primer set and the Qiagen OneStep RT-PCR kit. The libraries were constructed in a second round of multiplex PCR and then size-selected and purified. Libraries were sequenced paired-end with 100 bp reads on an Illumina HiSeq2000. The authors' pipeline ran thus. SOAPnuke was used to process the raw data, removing reads that contained adapters or uncalled bases, had a mean Phred below 15, or lacked an exact match to the constant primer or identifier. COPE v1.2.5 was used to merge the high-quality paired reads, and each unique nucleotide sequence was defined as a clonotype. Clonotypes were aligned to IMGT TRBV, TRBD and TRBJ reference segments using MiTCR v1.1. The analysis included only V-J combinations with a frequency above 0.0001, which together covered around 99% of the repertoires. A TCS score was defined as the ratio of F50 (clonal expansion) to E x V (chaos), with BLOSUM62-based TCRdist applied between CDR3 peptides within each V-J. Welch's t-statistics and random forest reduced 500 to 550 V-J features to 13, which were used in a naive Bayes classifier (R e1071). TCRdb ran its own pipeline on the public reads, namely fastp trimming at Q25 and MiXCR clone calling, and kept in-frame beta chains. Identical CDR3 proteins give one entry, which carries the most common genes and DNA. These V and J calls derive from TCRdb rather than the authors' analysis. The sample profile shows 600,000 to 750,000 distinct CDR3 sequences; 17% of them were found once. In total, the top ten clones hold 15% to 18% of the sample.

These data belong to a study of T cells in Graves' hyperthyroidism and ophthalmopathy (dated by TCRdb to between 2018 and 2020). Study-level background: Peripheral blood samples were taken at the time of initial diagnosis, prior to any treatment. TCR V-J signatures able to tell the groups apart were searched for in a discovery cohort of 90 to 100 patients, of whom over 40 had Graves' ophthalmopathy and roughly 57 had stable Graves' hyperthyroidism. Prospective prediction of ophthalmopathy was tested in an independent validation cohort consisting of some 19 hyperthyroidism patients and more than 15 patients who later progressed to ophthalmopathy. The approximately 97 discovery patients were randomly divided into training and test sets at a 7:3 ratio. In over five Graves' hyperthyroidism patients, the study also compared T-cell repertoires from thyroid tissue with T-cell repertoires from blood. After blood sampling, hyperthyroidism patients were treated with methimazole at a starting dose of 30 mg daily, and ophthalmopathy patients were treated with high-dose intravenous methylprednisolone. The paper describes TCR Vbeta CDR3 sequencing of 140 or so peripheral blood samples, made up of fewer than 50 ophthalmopathy patients, some 76 hyperthyroidism patients and 17 progressor patients.

General study outcomes and caveats: No statistical method was used to fix the sample size in advance, and group allocation was not hidden from the investigators. Most expanded thyroid clonotypes (frequency above 0.001) were also found in blood, which suggests that blood repertoires may mirror thyroid immune responses. A model built on a 13 V-J signature distinguished ophthalmopathy from stable hyperthyroidism, reaching approximately 89% sensitivity and around 81% specificity in cross-validation and 80%/75% in testing. In validation, the model predicted progression to ophthalmopathy a median of 6.5 months before onset, with roughly 70% sensitivity and 72.22% specificity.

Stable Graves' hyperthyroidism was defined as no progression to ophthalmopathy during 18 months of follow-up. The hyperthyroidism patients were between 18 and 65 years old and newly diagnosed, with a disease duration of less than 2 months. Patients with uncontrolled infections, other autoimmune diseases, pregnancy or lactation were excluded. Diagnoses relied on clinical symptoms, serum thyroxine and TRAb, thyroid ultrasound and orbital computed tomography. PBMCs were separated from roughly 10 ml of fresh peripheral blood using Ficoll-Paque density gradient centrifugation. Total RNA was extracted using Trizol reagent, and RNA quality was assessed on an Agilent 2100 Bioanalyzer. From the cysteine through the phenylalanine, the CDR3 covers 10 amino acids. Left in the record is the CDR3 DNA by itself, 30 bases read in frame from the first base. CDR1 SNHLY and CDR2 FYNNEI are derived from the germline V gene.

This sequence originates from a man aged 45-65 years with Graves' hyperthyroidism. Source material: blood. This sequence uses TRBV2 and TRBJ2-5; 6 matching bases give a weak D call of TRBD2. Read as DNA, the sequence is TGTGCCAGCAGTGGGACTACCCAGGACTTC. The translation is CASSGTTQDF.